This passage covers 11 T cell receptor beta chains from one sample sequenced in a study of T cells in Graves' hyperthyroidism and ophthalmopathy. The source material, RNA transcripts, was used to amplify TCR beta CDR3 regions. The HTBI primer set served for first-round RT-PCR of the TCR CDR3. TCRdb redid the calling of the multiplex PCR reads with MiXCR, one entry per CDR3 protein. The table lists approximately 700,000 distinct CDR3 sequences, 45% of them singletons. The sample comprised peripheral blood or thyroid tissue (not recorded which). Source of these receptors: an adult man with Graves' disease, either hyperthyroidism or ophthalmopathy (not recorded which).

This clonotype was counted at least ten times. This chain connects TRBV29-1 to TRBJ2-2; D is ambiguous. CDR1 and CDR2 (germline): SQVTM, ANQGSEA. The CDR3 covers 14 residues. Trimming stripped 6 bases from V and 7 bases from J, with 18 bases between. The CDR3 DNA reads TGCAGCGTGGGATTGGACGGCTTGGGCGGGGAGCTGTTTTTT. Translation gives CSVGLDGLGGELFF.

This chain joins TRBV7-9 and TRBJ1-1, with D perhaps TRBD1 (5 bases). Germline V gene sequence: CDR1 SEHNR, CDR2 FQNEAQ (reference sequence). This CDR3 has 12 amino acids. Trimming took off 4 bases at V and 7 bases at J, with 10 bases between the two ends. Here the CDR3 DNA reads TGTGCCAGCAGCTCTGGAGGGGATGAAGCTTTCTTT. Its protein is CASSSGGDEAFF.

This clonotype was observed a few times. This chain joins TRBV12-3 or TRBV12-4 and TRBJ2-7, with D maybe TRBD2 (5 bases). Trimming pared 4 bases from V and 5 bases from J, leaving 12 bases between. The length of the CDR3 is 13 residues. The CDR3 DNA reads TGTGCCAGCAGTTACGGGGTCACGGACGAGCAGTACTTC. It codes for CASSYGVTDEQYF.

This clonotype came up a few times. V and J are TRBV2 and TRBJ2-7; 11 bases fit TRBD2. Germline CDR1 reads SNHLY; CDR2 reads FYNNEI. This CDR3 comprises 15 residues. J was trimmed by 4 bases and V by 3 bases; bases with no gene match: 5. The CDR3, as DNA: TGTGCCAGCAGTGAGGGGGGGACTAGCGGTTACGAGCAGTACTTC. It yields the protein CASSEGGTSGYEQYF.

This clonotype showed up just a few times. The V and J genes are TRBV7-4 and TRBJ1-6; D call uncertain. There are 15 residues in the CDR3. The ends were cut back, 1 base at V and 4 bases at J, with 8 bases in the middle. Germline values: CDR1 SGHVT, CDR2 SQSDAQ. This chain's CDR3 is CASSLDRSYNSPLHF. The CDR3 DNA reads as TGTGCCAGCAGCTTAGACCGTAGTTATAATTCACCCCTCCACTTT.

The gene calls are TRBV10-1 and TRBJ2-2; D gene uncertain. The CDR3 is made up of 13 amino acids. Germline CDR1 and CDR2: WNHNN and SYGVQD (reference sequence). Trimming shortened V by 3 bases and J by 3 bases, and 5 bases separated the two germline ends. CDR3 nucleotides: TGCGCCAGCAGTGACCGGGACACCGGGGAGCTGTTTTTT. This gives the protein CASSDRDTGELFF.

This clonotype showed up just a few times. The chain employs TRBV5-1 and TRBJ1-2; D unresolved. Germline V gene data show CDR1 as SGHRS and CDR2 as YFSETQ. Trimming took 0 bases from V and 3 from J, leaving 12 bases between them. This CDR3 comprises 15 residues. Here the CDR3 DNA reads TGCGCCAGCAGCTTGGGGCAGGCCAAGTACTATGGCTACACCTTC. It encodes CASSLGQAKYYGYTF.

As for this clonotype: The junction does not match germline at one end; this may be a read error. CDR3 bases: TGTGCCATCAGTGTAGGTCCAGGAGATAACTATGGCCACACCTTC. Translated, it gives CAISVGPGDNYGHTF. The J gene is TRBJ1-2, the V gene TRBV10-3; D is ambiguous. This CDR3 is 15 amino acids long. Looked up from germline, CDR1 is ENHRY and CDR2 is SYGVKD.

This chain uses TRBV13 with TRBJ1-1; D might be TRBD1 (5 bases). This CDR3 is built from 15 residues. Germline CDR1 and CDR2: PRHDT and FYEKMQ (reference sequence). The germline V and J ends were trimmed by 2 bases and 9 bases, with 19 bases remaining between them. The CDR3 DNA is TGTGCCAGCAGCTTATTTTCCGGGACCGAGCCGCAAGCTTTCTTT. This codes for CASSLFSGTEPQAFF.

The V gene is TRBV20-1, the J gene TRBJ2-5; 10 bases line up with TRBD2. The V gene end was trimmed by 6 bases and the J gene end by 5 bases; junction bases not matched to a gene: 12. Germline-derived CDR1 and CDR2 are DFQATT and SNEGSKA (reference sequence). The CDR3 loop spans 15 amino acids. This CDR3 reads CSALLTSGMGETQYF. CDR3 nucleotides: TGCAGTGCCCTCCTTACTAGCGGGATGGGGGAGACCCAGTACTTC.

The gene calls are TRBV12-3 or TRBV12-4 and TRBJ1-1; possibly TRBD1 for D (5 bases). CDR3 length equals 15 residues. V dropped 3 bases and J dropped 6 bases, with 17 bases sitting between them. As DNA, the CDR3 is TGTGCCAGCAGTTTTATCTCGGGGGGAGCGGCTGAAGCTTTCTTT. This sequence encodes CASSFISGGAAEAFF.